The entry that follows covers one T cell receptor beta chain sequence. It has no known antigen specificity. Base-call qualities are not available, and no considerably larger clone is one nucleotide away. A distance of 12 bases separates the germline ends of V and J, which lose 5 bases and 7 bases respectively. The CDR3 runs 12 amino acids, cysteine and phenylalanine included. Only CDR3 DNA remains: 36 bases, in frame from the first base. CDR1 and CDR2, per the germline V gene, are SGHAT and FQNNGV. The record originates from a study of blood T cell repertoires in COVID-19 (dated by TCRdb to 2020 to 2022). Context from the whole study: Samples from collaborators originated in the United States, Italy and Spain and spanned both the acute and convalescent phases of COVID-19. The material from the prospective study consisted of cDNA or gDNA derived from T cells, B-cell-depleted T cells, or PBMCs. Deeply sampled blood TCRbeta repertoires from subjects exposed to, actively infected with, or recovered from COVID-19 were included in the dataset. The repertoires were made available in a free public database intended to serve as a resource for research on the immune response to SARS-CoV-2. Samples came from the ongoing ImmuneRACE study (first 160 participants) plus 1,254 subjects from 6 global collaborators. Sample metadata almost always included a de-identified subject ID, COVID-19 status, age in years and sex. Where available, HLA class I and class II types were taken from metadata supplied by the sample provider and were not determined by assay-based typing.

Whole blood was collected in K2EDTA tubes by collaborating institutions according to the institutions' own protocols. For TCRbeta analysis, collaborator samples were shipped as frozen whole blood, as isolated PBMCs, or as DNA extracted from either sample type. Summary of the overall study and its limitations: How much clinical and demographic metadata was included differed by source and by participant, and the metadata was provided uncurated.

The immunoSEQ Assay, a bias-controlled multiplex PCR, was used to amplify TCRbeta CDR3 regions from genomic DNA. The authors' pipeline ran thus. The number of nucleated cells in each sample was estimated by amplification of reference gene primers within the assay. To quantify the absolute abundance of each unique TCRbeta CDR3 rearrangement, sequence reads were collapsed and filtered. For each sample, productive Simpson clonality was calculated as the square root of Simpson's diversity index across productive rearrangements. What TCRdb holds here is the immuneACCESS table cut down to in-frame rearrangements. Part of the clones is not present; checked against another copy, under half of the missing clones reflect an unresolved V gene, and the others are unexplained. V and J calls and clone size follow that table, whereas D and trimming were derived from the DNA. Within this sample are hundreds of thousands of clones, with about 82% of them counted one time only. About 5.1% of the sample is in the top ten clones.

This receptor was obtained from a man aged 50 to 60 with active or convalescent COVID-19. The sequenced sample consisted of peripheral blood. The receptor chain draws on TRBV11-2 and TRBJ2-7, with the D gene uncertain. The DNA sequence reads TGTGCCAGCAGCCCGACACGGCCTGAGCAGTACTTC. Protein translation: CASSPTRPEQYF.